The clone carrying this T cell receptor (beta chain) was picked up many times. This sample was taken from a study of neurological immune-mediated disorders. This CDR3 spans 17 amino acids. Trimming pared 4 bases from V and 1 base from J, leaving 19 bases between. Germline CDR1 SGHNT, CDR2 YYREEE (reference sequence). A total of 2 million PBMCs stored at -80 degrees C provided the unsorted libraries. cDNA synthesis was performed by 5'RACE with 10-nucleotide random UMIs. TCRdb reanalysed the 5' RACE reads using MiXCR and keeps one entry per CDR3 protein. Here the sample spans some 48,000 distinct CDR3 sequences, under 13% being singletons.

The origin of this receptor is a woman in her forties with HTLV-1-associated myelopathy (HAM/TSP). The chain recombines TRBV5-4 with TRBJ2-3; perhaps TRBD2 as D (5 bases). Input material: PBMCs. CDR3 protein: CASSVLSGFRGTDTQYF. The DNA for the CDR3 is TGTGCCAGCAGCGTTCTGTCGGGATTCAGAGGCACAGATACGCAGTATTTT.